This record concerns one TCR beta chain sequence. These data are taken from a study of blood T cell repertoires in COVID-19. Study-level background: Samples taken during acute and convalescent COVID-19 were collected in the United States, Italy and Spain. PBMCs, B-cell-depleted T cells, or T cells were the source of the cDNA or gDNA that made up the material.

Trimming shortened V by 3 bases and J by 6 bases, and 15 bases separated the two germline ends. Germline loops: CDR1 SGHTS, CDR2 YDEGEE. The CDR3 extends over 14 amino acids. Original processing notes: Nucleated cell number was recorded as an estimate derived from reference gene primer amplification. Sequencing was performed with immunoSEQ multiplex PCR; in TCRdb, only in-frame clones are kept and a portion is missing. That table gives V, J and clone size, and the DNA gave D and trimming. Among 200,000 or so clones, about 78% were seen once, and the ten largest hold 4.5% to 7%. The chain carries TRBV5-8 and TRBJ1-2; D is ambiguous. The clonotype was recovered from a woman aged 70 to 79 with acute or convalescent COVID-19. Sequencing was performed on peripheral blood. Written as DNA, the CDR3 is TGTGCCAGCAGCTCTCTCGGACGGGATGATGGCTACACCTTC. Translated, it gives CASSSLGRDDGYTF.